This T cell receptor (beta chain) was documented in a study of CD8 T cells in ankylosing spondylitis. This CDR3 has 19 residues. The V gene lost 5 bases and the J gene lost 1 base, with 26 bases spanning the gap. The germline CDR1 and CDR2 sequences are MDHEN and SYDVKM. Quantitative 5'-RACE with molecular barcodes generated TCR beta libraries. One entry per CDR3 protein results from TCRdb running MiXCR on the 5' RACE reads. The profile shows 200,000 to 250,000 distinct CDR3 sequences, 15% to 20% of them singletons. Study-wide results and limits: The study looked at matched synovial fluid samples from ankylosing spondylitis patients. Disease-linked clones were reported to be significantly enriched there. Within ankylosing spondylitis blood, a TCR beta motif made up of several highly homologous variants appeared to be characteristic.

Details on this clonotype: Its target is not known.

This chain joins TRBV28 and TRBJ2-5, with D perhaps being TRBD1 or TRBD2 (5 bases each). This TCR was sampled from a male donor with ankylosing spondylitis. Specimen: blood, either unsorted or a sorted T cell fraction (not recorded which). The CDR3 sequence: CASSPHPGTIEIFQETQYF. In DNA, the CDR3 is TGTGCCAGCAGTCCCCATCCCGGGACCATTGAAATATTCCAAGAGACCCAGTACTTC.